Below, 22 T cell receptor beta chains from the same sample are listed, as sequenced in a study of B cell selection in AIRE deficiency. Data came from immunoSEQ multiplex PCR; TCRdb stores just in-frame clones and leaves some out. The table records 22,000 or so clones, 97% of them present only once. CD4+CD127+ cells were sorted as the conventional CD4 T cells. The sequencing sample was made of conventional CD4+ T cells sorted from PBMCs. The receptor source for this set is a human donor with AIRE deficiency.

The chain joins TRBV11-3 to TRBJ2-5, with TRBD1 as a possible D gene (6 bases). The CDR3 runs 16 residues. Germline values: CDR1 SGHNT, CDR2 YENEEA. Trimming stripped 5 bases from V and 4 bases from J, with 20 bases between. CDR3: CASSQNRDLQRETQYF. In DNA form, the CDR3 reads TGTGCCAGCAGCCAAAACAGGGACCTACAACGAGAGACCCAGTACTTC.

The gene calls are TRBV11-3 and TRBJ2-5; 7 bases line up with TRBD2. The ends lost 3 bases at V and 4 bases at J; junction bases unmatched: 11. Germline CDR1 reads SGHNT; CDR2 reads YENEEA. The CDR3 extends over 16 amino acids. CDR3 coding DNA: TGTGCCAGCAGCTTCCGAGGACTAGAAGGCGGAGAGACCCAGTACTTC. Protein sequence: CASSFRGLEGGETQYF.

The chain uses TRBV5-4 and TRBJ1-1, with a tentative D call TRBD1 (5 bases). Trimming removed 4 bases from V and 4 bases from J, with 17 bases in between. The CDR3 covers 15 residues. Germline-derived CDR1 and CDR2 are SGHNT and YYREEE (reference sequence). The CDR3 sequence: CASSLKAGGGTEAFF. CDR3 DNA sequence: TGTGCCAGCAGCCTAAAGGCCGGTGGGGGCACTGAAGCTTTCTTT.

In this sample, this clone turned up once. The chain carries TRBV19 and TRBJ1-5; 7 nucleotides match TRBD1. This CDR3 is 15 amino acids long. Trimming cost V 6 bases and J 6 bases; bases outside gene matches: 11. Germline V lookup: CDR1 LNHDA, CDR2 SQIVND (reference sequence). The CDR3 is CASRNPGQKGQPQHF. For the CDR3, the DNA is TGTGCCAGTAGGAATCCGGGACAGAAAGGTCAGCCCCAGCATTTT.

V usage is TRBV7-8 and J usage is TRBJ1-2, with 8 positions matching TRBD1. The CDR3 totals 15 residues. V lost 5 bases and J lost 14; bases outside the gene matches: 19. Germline CDR1 is SGHVS and CDR2 is FQNEAQ. CDR3 in DNA: TGTGCCAGCAGCACGGGGACAGGAGGCCTAGGGGCTAGGACCTTC. It is translated as CASSTGTGGLGARTF. Full variable domain (missing parts from reference TRBV7-8 and TRBJ1-2): GAGVSQSPRYKVAKRGQDVALRCDPISGHVSLFWYQQALGQGPEFLTYFQNEAQLDKSGLPSDRFFAERPEGSVSTLKIQRTQQEDSAVYLCASSTGTGGLGARTFGSGTRLTVV.

About this clone itself: A read error may produce the germline difference seen at one junction end. The V gene is TRBV6-1, the J gene TRBJ1-2, with 7 bases lining up with TRBD1. The CDR3 spans 14 residues. Germline V gene data show CDR1 as MNHNS and CDR2 as SASEGT. The CDR3 loop is CASSETGTNDGYTF. Here the CDR3 DNA reads TGTGCCAGCAGTGAGACAGGGACTAACGATGGCTACACCTTC.

The chain combines TRBV5-4 with TRBJ2-2; D not certain. V gave up 1 base and J gave up 5 bases, with 6 bases separating them. Germline lookup yields CDR1 SGHNT and CDR2 YYREEE (reference sequence). The length of the CDR3 is 13 residues. This CDR3 is CASSLPSTGELFF. The CDR3 DNA reads TGTGCCAGCAGCTTGCCGAGTACCGGGGAGCTGTTTTTT.

Only one count was recorded for this clone. The chain links TRBV18 to TRBJ2-5; D unresolved. Germline V lookup: CDR1 KGHSH, CDR2 LQKENI. Trimming shortened V by 1 base and J by 4 bases, and 10 bases separated the two germline ends. The CDR3 is made up of 14 amino acids. CDR3 DNA: TGTGCCAGCTCACCACTTGGGCGTGGAGAGACCCAGTACTTC. Protein product: CASSPLGRGETQYF.

The chain joins TRBV27 to TRBJ2-2, with a possible D match to TRBD1 (6 bases). The V gene lost 8 bases and the J gene lost 2 bases, with 15 bases spanning the gap. Germline V CDR1 and CDR2: MNHEY, SMNVEV (reference sequence). The length of the CDR3 is 15 residues. CDR3 region: CASGTGTRNTGELFF. CDR3 nucleotides: TGTGCCAGCGGGACCGGGACAAGAAACACCGGGGAGCTGTTTTTT.

The chain links TRBV5-4 to TRBJ1-3; TRBD1 aligns across 8 bases. Germline values: CDR1 SGHNT, CDR2 YYREEE (reference sequence). The CDR3 runs 15 residues. The ends lost 4 bases at V and 3 bases at J; junction bases unmatched: 6. CDR3 in amino acids: CASSQTTGDGNTIYF. DNA of the CDR3: TGTGCCAGCAGCCAGACGACAGGGGATGGAAACACCATATATTTT. Using reference TRBV5-4 and TRBJ1-3 for the parts outside the CDR3, the full variable domain is ETGVTQSPTHLIKTRGQQVTLRCSSQSGHNTVSWYQQALGQGPQFIFQYYREEENGRGNFPPRFSGLQFPNYSSELNVNALELDDSALYLCASSQTTGDGNTIYFGEGSWLTVV.

This clone appeared a single time. V is TRBV11-3 and J is TRBJ1-1; D possibly corresponds to TRBD1 (5 bases). The germline CDR1 and CDR2 sequences are SGHNT and YENEEA. V shed 5 bases and J shed 0 bases, with 19 bases lying between them. CDR3 size: 17 residues. CDR3 nucleotides: TGTGCCAGCAGCATTGGCGGTGTCAGGGTAATGAACACTGAAGCTTTCTTT. It is translated as CASSIGGVRVMNTEAFF.

The chain is built from TRBV4-1 and TRBJ1-4, with D perhaps matching TRBD1 (6 bases). The CDR3 is 15 amino acids. V gave up 4 bases and J gave up 0 bases, with 9 bases separating them. Germline CDR1 is MGHRA and CDR2 is YSYEKL. CDR3 sequence: CASSPRGTTNEKLFF. The DNA for the CDR3 is TGCGCCAGCAGCCCCAGGGGAACAACTAATGAAAAACTGTTTTTT.

The chain uses TRBV5-4 and TRBJ2-3; D could derive from TRBD1 or TRBD2 (5 bases each). The ends were cut back, 5 bases at V and 4 bases at J, with 20 bases in the middle. The CDR3 runs to 16 residues. The germline V gene has CDR1 SGHNT and CDR2 YYREEE (reference sequence). CDR3 bases: TGTGCCAGCAGAGGGACCGGGACCCGAGCAGCAGATACGCAGTATTTT. This sequence encodes CASRGTGTRAADTQYF.

The chain employs TRBV7-9 and TRBJ1-1, with a weak D call TRBD1 (5 bases). V lost 0 bases and J 5 bases, leaving 10 bases between the germline ends. The CDR3 spans 14 residues. The germline V gene has CDR1 SEHNR and CDR2 FQNEAQ (reference sequence). In nucleotides, the CDR3 is TGTGCCAGCAGCTTAGCAGGGTGGGGGACTGAAGCTTTCTTT. It codes for CASSLAGWGTEAFF.

The chain links TRBV6-6 to TRBJ1-1; no clear D. CDR3 length: 14 residues. V gave up 0 bases and J gave up 1 base, with 6 bases separating them. Germline CDR1 is MNHNY and CDR2 is SVGAGI (reference sequence). CDR3 sequence reads: CASSYSGSNTEAFF. CDR3 nucleotides: TGTGCCAGCAGTTACTCGGGCTCGAACACTGAAGCTTTCTTT.

The chain recombines TRBV5-4 with TRBJ2-1; 8 bases agree with TRBD2. In germline, CDR1 is SGHNT, CDR2 YYREEE (reference sequence). Unmatched junction bases numbered 4, after V lost 2 bases and J lost 0 bases. The CDR3 has 16 amino acids. CDR3 DNA: TGTGCCAGCAGCTTTAAAAGCGGGAGCTCCTACAATGAGCAGTTCTTC. This translates into CASSFKSGSSYNEQFF.

CDR3 DNA: TGCGCCAGCAGCCTGTCACAGGGGAACTATGGCTACACCTTC. This codes for CASSLSQGNYGYTF. The rearrangement joins TRBV5-1 to TRBJ1-2; 7 positions match TRBD1. The CDR3 has 14 amino acids. The V segment lost 4 bases and the J segment 2 bases; nucleotides outside the gene matches: 5. Germline V gene sequence: CDR1 SGHRS, CDR2 YFSETQ. Complete variable domain (other parts from reference TRBV5-1 and TRBJ1-2): KAGVTQTPRYLIKTRGQQVTLSCSPISGHRSVSWYQQTPGQGLQFLFEYFSETQRNKGNFPGRFSGRQFSNSRSEMNVSTLELGDSALYLCASSLSQGNYGYTFGSGTRLTVV.

V and J are TRBV19 and TRBJ1-1; no clear D. CDR1 and CDR2 (germline): LNHDA, SQIVND (reference sequence). The CDR3 is 14 amino acids. The CDR3 loop is CASSLVRGNTEAFF. The CDR3, as DNA: TGTGCGAGTTCCCTGGTCCGGGGGAACACTGAAGCTTTCTTT.

The CDR3 DNA reads TGTGCCAGCAGCCTCGGACTAGCGGGGAATATGTATGAGCAGTTCTTC. Residues: CASSLGLAGNMYEQFF. The genes are TRBV7-3 and TRBJ2-1; 12 bases are shared with TRBD2. The V gene end was trimmed by 5 bases and the J gene end by 8 bases; junction bases not matched to a gene: 10. Germline V gene data show CDR1 as SGHTA and CDR2 as FQGTGA. There are 16 residues in the CDR3.

The chain carries TRBV2 and TRBJ2-5; D remains unclear. Germline V lookup: CDR1 SNHLY, CDR2 FYNNEI. There are 12 residues in the CDR3. Trimming took 6 bases from V and 1 from J, leaving 6 bases between them. The CDR3 is CASSSVQETQYF. The DNA for the CDR3 is TGTGCCAGCAGCTCGGTCCAAGAGACCCAGTACTTC.

This clone was observed a single time. This chain uses TRBV5-4 with TRBJ2-7; 9 bases fit TRBD2. With 4 bases clipped from V and 6 bases from J, the junction kept 14 bases outside the gene matches. The length of the CDR3 is 16 residues. Germline CDR1 and CDR2: SGHNT and YYREEE (reference sequence). This chain's CDR3 is CASSQEGIAGAGEQYF. The DNA for the CDR3 is TGTGCCAGCAGCCAAGAGGGGATAGCGGGAGCTGGCGAGCAGTACTTC. The variable domain in full, completed from reference TRBV5-4 and TRBJ2-7, reads ETGVTQSPTHLIKTRGQQVTLRCSSQSGHNTVSWYQQALGQGPQFIFQYYREEENGRGNFPPRFSGLQFPNYSSELNVNALELDDSALYLCASSQEGIAGAGEQYFGPGTRLTVT.

V gene TRBV5-1 combines with J gene TRBJ2-3; D gene uncertain. This CDR3 spans 11 amino acids. Germline assignment: CDR1 SGHRS and CDR2 YFSETQ. The V and J ends lost 1 base and 6 bases respectively, with 3 bases between them. Here the CDR3 DNA reads TGCGCCAGCAGCTTGTTGGATACGCAGTATTTT. Translation gives CASSLLDTQYF. The full variable domain, rest sourced from reference TRBV5-1 and TRBJ2-3, is KAGVTQTPRYLIKTRGQQVTLSCSPISGHRSVSWYQQTPGQGLQFLFEYFSETQRNKGNFPGRFSGRQFSNSRSEMNVSTLELGDSALYLCASSLLDTQYFGPGTRLTVL.